These 31 T cell receptor beta chains came from one sample sequenced in a study of cytomegalovirus exposure and HLA in healthy donors. Primers: 60 Vbeta forward and 13 Jbeta reverse. The method was immunoSEQ multiplex PCR; TCRdb's version includes in-frame clones alone and lacks a portion of them. The sample carries roughly 150,000 clones, around 80% recorded once. What was sequenced was PBMCs. The source is a man younger than 35 in good health and CMV-seropositive.

The rearrangement uses TRBV21-1 and TRBJ2-2; the table's D call of TRBD1 was not tested on the DNA. TRBV21-1 counts as a pseudogene. This CDR3 is built from 14 residues. The CDR3 DNA reads TGTGCCAGCAGCCCAGGACAGGGCAGCGGGGAGCTGTTTTTT. This sequence encodes CASSPGQGSGELFF.

The chain links TRBV6-4 to TRBJ2-3, with D possibly being TRBD1 (6 bases). Looked up from germline, CDR1 is MRHNA and CDR2 is SNTAGT. The CDR3 loop spans 15 amino acids. Trimming pared 5 bases from V and 0 bases from J, leaving 12 bases between. In nucleotides, the CDR3 is TGTGCCAGCAGTAGGGGGTCAGGGAGCACAGATACGCAGTATTTT. It is translated as CASSRGSGSTDTQYF.

The chain has TRBV28 and TRBJ2-7, with 8 bases lining up with TRBD2. This CDR3 is 15 amino acids long. Germline values: CDR1 MDHEN, CDR2 SYDVKM. V lost 6 bases to trimming and J lost 9 bases; unmatched junction nucleotides: 16. CDR3 in DNA: TGTGCCAGCAGCCCCGGGGGCGGGAGGTTGTCTGGGCAGTACTTC. As protein: CASSPGGGRLSGQYF.

Here the CDR3 DNA reads TGTGCCTGGAGTGTACTCGGAGGTGGAGCTTTCTTT. Translating it yields CAWSVLGGGAFF. This rearrangement joins TRBV30 to TRBJ1-1; D is undetermined. V was trimmed by 0 bases and J by 10 bases, leaving 12 bases between them. The CDR3 is 12 amino acids. Per the germline V gene, CDR1 is GTSNPN and CDR2 is SVGIG (reference sequence).

This sequence joins TRBV6-5 and TRBJ1-3; D might be TRBD1 (6 bases). The CDR3 spans 15 residues. Germline lookup yields CDR1 MNHEY and CDR2 SVGAGI. V shed 4 bases and J shed 2 bases, with 12 bases lying between them. CDR3 region: CASSLNGGPGNTIYF. CDR3 nucleotide sequence: TGTGCCAGCAGTTTAAACGGGGGGCCTGGAAACACCATATATTTT.

This clone was seen only a few times. In DNA form, the CDR3 reads TGTGCCAGCACCATCTCTGGGGCCAACGTCCTGACTTTC. Translating gives CASTISGANVLTF. The chain is built from TRBV7-9 and TRBJ2-6, with unresolved D. CDR3 length: 13 residues. CDR1 is SEHNR and CDR2 is FQNEAQ in the germline V gene (reference sequence). The V and J ends lost 7 bases and 0 bases respectively, with 4 bases between them.

The chain has TRBV19 and TRBJ2-7, with D possibly being TRBD2 (5 bases). The CDR3 extends over 15 amino acids. From germline, CDR1 is LNHDA and CDR2 SQIVND (reference sequence). The V gene lost 4 bases and the J gene lost 6 bases, with 19 bases spanning the gap. The CDR3 reads CASSTPGTPSVEQYF. The CDR3 bases are TGTGCCAGTAGTACCCCGGGAACGCCGAGTGTCGAGCAGTACTTC. The full variable domain, with the rest looked up from reference TRBV19 and TRBJ2-7, is DGGITQSPKYLFRKEGQNVTLSCEQNLNHDAMYWYRQDPGQGLRLIYYSQIVNDFQKGDIAEGYSVSREKKESFPLTVTSAQKNPTAFYLCASSTPGTPSVEQYFGPGTRLTVT.

The genes are TRBV25-1 and TRBJ1-2; TRBD1 is a possible D gene (5 bases). The CDR3 is 12 residues long. V dropped 4 bases and J dropped 8 bases, with 11 bases sitting between them. Germline CDR1 is MGHDK and CDR2 is SYGVNS. This CDR3 is CASSAQGRGYTF. In DNA, the CDR3 is TGTGCCAGCAGTGCTCAGGGCCGAGGCTACACCTTC.

The rearrangement joins TRBV28 to TRBJ1-1; a possible D gene is TRBD1 (5 bases). V was pared by 2 bases and J by 1 base, with 11 bases between. CDR3 size: 15 residues. Looked up from germline, CDR1 is MDHEN and CDR2 is SYDVKM. The CDR3 spells CASSLGTASNTEAFF. The CDR3 DNA reads TGTGCCAGCAGTTTAGGGACTGCGTCGAACACTGAAGCTTTCTTT.

The chain recombines TRBV4-2 with TRBJ2-3; 13 positions agree with TRBD2. The germline V gene has CDR1 LGHNA and CDR2 YNFKEQ. The length of the CDR3 is 12 residues. With V trimmed by 6 bases and J by 12 bases, 3 bases remained unmatched. The chain's CDR3 is CASRGTSGTQYF. The CDR3 nucleotides are TGTGCCAGCAGGGGGACTAGCGGGACACAGTATTTT.

Written as DNA, the CDR3 is TGTGCCAGCAAGGGACAGGGGGCCTCCTCTGGAAACACCATATATTTT. It encodes CASKGQGASSGNTIYF. This sequence joins TRBV6-6 and TRBJ1-3; TRBD1 agrees at 12 bases. The CDR3 has 16 amino acids. The germline CDR1 and CDR2 sequences are MNHNY and SVGAGI (reference sequence). With V trimmed by 7 bases and J by 0 bases, 4 bases remained unmatched.

This clone was seen once. The DNA is omitted, as the CDR3 cannot be located on it reliably, and the CDR3 follows TCRdb's listing. V gene TRBV7-9 combines with J gene TRBJ2-7; the DNA was not used to check the table's D call, TRBD1. The CDR3 contains 15 residues when both ends are counted. Germline CDR1 and CDR2: SEHNR and FQNEAQ (reference sequence). This chain's CDR3 is CASSPVGTGALLWYF.

The chain carries TRBV14 and TRBJ1-2, with 7 bases identical to TRBD1. There are 14 residues in the CDR3. Germline CDR1 and CDR2: SGHDN and FVKESK. V lost 3 bases to trimming and J lost 5 bases; unmatched junction nucleotides: 6. CDR3 DNA: TGTGCCAGCAGCCACAACCGGGACAGATATGGCTACACCTTC. This translates into CASSHNRDRYGYTF.

The chain employs TRBV2 and TRBJ2-3; the match to TRBD2 covers 12 bases. This CDR3 has 15 residues. Unmatched junction bases numbered 1, after V lost 6 bases and J lost 0 bases. Germline V gene sequence: CDR1 SNHLY, CDR2 FYNNEI. Here the CDR3 reads CASSGLAGSTDTQYF. The CDR3 DNA follows: TGTGCCAGCAGCGGACTAGCGGGAAGCACAGATACGCAGTATTTT.

Only one count was recorded for this clone. CDR3 loop: CASSELGQGRAFF. DNA of the CDR3: TGCGCCAGCAGTGAGTTGGGACAGGGTAGAGCTTTCTTT. The chain uses TRBV10-2 and TRBJ1-1, with 9 nucleotides matching TRBD1. The V and J ends lost 1 base and 10 bases, in that order; junction bases with no gene match: 4. The germline gives CDR1 WSHSY, CDR2 SAAADI. The CDR3 is made up of 13 amino acids.

V and J are TRBV4-2 and TRBJ2-3; possible D gene TRBD2, 6 bases. Germline V gives CDR1 LGHNA, CDR2 YNFKEQ. The ends were cut back, 4 bases at V and 4 bases at J, with 21 bases in the middle. CDR3 length equals 17 residues. The CDR3 coding sequence is TGTGCCAGCAGCCCCCAGAGTAACGGAGGGGCTCCAGATACGCAGTATTTT. Translating it yields CASSPQSNGGAPDTQYF.

J is TRBJ1-2 and V is TRBV30; D is perhaps TRBD1 (5 bases). V was trimmed by 6 bases and J by 9 bases, leaving 23 bases between them. Per germline, CDR1 GTSNPN and CDR2 SVGIG (reference sequence). This CDR3 spans 14 amino acids. CDR3: CACLNQGAGESYTF. The CDR3 DNA sequence: TGTGCCTGTTTAAACCAGGGCGCGGGAGAGAGCTACACCTTC.

V is TRBV28 and J is TRBJ2-7, with D possibly TRBD2 on 6 matching bases. Per the germline V gene, CDR1 is MDHEN and CDR2 is SYDVKM. With 2 bases removed from V and 5 bases from J, the gap between germline ends came to 10 bases. The CDR3 loop spans 13 amino acids. The CDR3 DNA follows: TGTGCCAGCAGTTTAGGAGGGTCCAACGAGCAGTACTTC. This gives the protein CASSLGGSNEQYF. Full variable domain (outside the CDR3, taken from reference TRBV28 and TRBJ2-7): DVKVTQSSRYLVKRTGEKVFLECVQDMDHENMFWYRQDPGLGLRLIYFSYDVKMKEKGDIPEGYSVSREKKERFSLILESASTNQTSMYLCASSLGGSNEQYFGPGTRLTVT.

V usage is TRBV11-3 and J usage is TRBJ2-7, with D unresolved. This CDR3 comprises 12 residues. Trimming stripped 5 bases from V and 6 bases from J, with 11 bases between. Germline V gene data show CDR1 as SGHNT and CDR2 as YENEEA. CDR3 bases: TGTGCCAGCAGCCGTATGAGCGTCGAGCAGTACTTC. It encodes CASSRMSVEQYF.

The genes are TRBV28 and TRBJ2-1; tentative D call: TRBD2 (7 bases). The CDR3 has 15 residues. In germline, CDR1 is MDHEN, CDR2 SYDVKM. Trimming removed 5 bases from V and 5 bases from J, with 16 bases in between. In DNA form, the CDR3 reads TGTGCCAGCAGTCCTAGCGGAGGGGGGAACAATGAGCAGTTCTTC. This codes for CASSPSGGGNNEQFF.

This sequence joins TRBV5-1 and TRBJ1-2; the D gene is possibly TRBD1 (6 bases). Between the trimmed V and J ends, which lost 0 bases and 6 bases, there was a span of 12 bases. This CDR3 comprises 14 residues. CDR1 and CDR2 from the germline V gene are SGHRS and YFSETQ. The CDR3 DNA is TGCGCCAGCAGCTTGGTTCAGGGGATGGATGGCTACACCTTC. It yields the protein CASSLVQGMDGYTF.

V is TRBV19 and J is TRBJ2-7; 10 bases agree with TRBD2. CDR3 length: 14 amino acids. Trimming at V came to 6 bases and at J to 1 base, leaving 3 bases not matched to a gene. Germline V gene data show CDR1 as LNHDA and CDR2 as SQIVND (reference sequence). DNA of the CDR3: TGTGCCAGTAGCCGGACTAGCGGTTCCTACGAGCAGTACTTC. Residues: CASSRTSGSYEQYF.

The V call is TRBV5-1, the J call TRBJ2-1; 9 nucleotides line up with TRBD2. V gave up 0 bases and J gave up 8 bases; unmatched junction bases: 6. The CDR3 sequence is 15 residues long. Per germline, CDR1 SGHRS and CDR2 YFSETQ. As DNA, the CDR3 is TGCGCCAGCAGCTTGGCTCTAGCGGGAAGCTATGAGCAGTTCTTC. Its protein product is CASSLALAGSYEQFF.

Only one count was recorded for this clone. The genes are TRBV23-1 and TRBJ2-1; D possibly corresponds to TRBD2 (7 bases). TRBV23-1 counts as an open reading frame of uncertain function. V was trimmed by 11 bases and J by 15 bases, leaving 17 bases between them. CDR3 length: 10 amino acids. DNA of the CDR3: TGCGCCGATGACCGAGGGGGGGGGTTCTTC. As protein: CADDRGGGFF.

The chain recombines TRBV5-4 with TRBJ2-3, with D unclear. The germline V gene encodes CDR1 SGHNT and CDR2 YYREEE (reference sequence). There are 14 residues in the CDR3. The ends were cut back, 3 bases at V and 0 bases at J, with 8 bases in the middle. The CDR3 spells CASSSEPSTDTQYF. CDR3 coding DNA: TGTGCCAGCAGCTCCGAGCCTAGCACAGATACGCAGTATTTT.

This clone was seen a single time. V gene TRBV30 combines with J gene TRBJ2-1; TRBD2 matches 11 bases. Germline assignment: CDR1 GTSNPN and CDR2 SVGIG (reference sequence). This CDR3 is 15 amino acids long. J was trimmed by 7 bases and V by 0 bases; bases with no gene match: 5. The CDR3 DNA reads TGTGCCTGGAGTGTAACTAGCGGGAGTTGGAATGAGCAGTTCTTC. Its protein is CAWSVTSGSWNEQFF.

This chain links TRBV18 with TRBJ2-3; the match to TRBD1 covers 9 bases. Trimming took 4 bases from V and 4 from J; bases not matched to a gene: 9. Germline V gene data show CDR1 as KGHSH and CDR2 as LQKENI. CDR3 length: 16 residues. As DNA, the CDR3 is TGTGCCAGCTCACTAACCGGGACAGGGAGGTCAGATACGCAGTATTTT. This gives the protein CASSLTGTGRSDTQYF.

The chain joins TRBV5-4 to TRBJ1-2; D perhaps matches TRBD1 (5 bases). The germline CDR1 and CDR2 sequences are SGHNT and YYREEE (reference sequence). The CDR3 runs 13 residues. Deletions cut 3 bases from V and 3 bases from J, with 9 bases between. The CDR3 loop reads CASSSGEDYGYTF. In DNA form, the CDR3 reads TGTGCCAGCAGCTCGGGGGAAGACTATGGCTACACCTTC.

This clone was recorded once. The genes are TRBV2 and TRBJ2-7; maybe TRBD1 (6 bases). V gave up 6 bases and J gave up 0 bases, with 15 bases separating them. This CDR3 contains 15 residues. From germline, CDR1 is SNHLY and CDR2 FYNNEI. CDR3 amino acids: CASRDRDIGSYEQYF. In DNA, the CDR3 is TGTGCCAGCAGGGACCGGGACATTGGCTCCTACGAGCAGTACTTC.

This clone showed up just a few times. The V gene is TRBV6-5, the J gene TRBJ2-6; D ambiguous. This CDR3 has 14 residues. Per germline, CDR1 MNHEY and CDR2 SVGAGI. With 6 bases removed from V and 5 bases from J, the gap between germline ends came to 11 bases. CDR3 residues: CASSPGLRANVLTF. The DNA for the CDR3 is TGTGCCAGCAGCCCTGGGCTGAGGGCCAACGTCCTGACTTTC.

The chain combines TRBV28 with TRBJ2-7; D is possibly TRBD1 (5 bases). The CDR3 runs to 13 residues. Trimming removed 3 bases from V and 0 bases from J, with 6 bases in between. Germline V gene sequence: CDR1 MDHEN, CDR2 SYDVKM. The CDR3 region is CASSLGHSYEQYF. The CDR3 nucleotides are TGTGCCAGCAGTTTGGGGCACTCCTACGAGCAGTACTTC. Full variable domain (outside the CDR3, taken from reference TRBV28 and TRBJ2-7): DVKVTQSSRYLVKRTGEKVFLECVQDMDHENMFWYRQDPGLGLRLIYFSYDVKMKEKGDIPEGYSVSREKKERFSLILESASTNQTSMYLCASSLGHSYEQYFGPGTRLTVT.